This T cell receptor beta chain was obtained from a study of response to subunit inactivated influenza vaccine. This CDR3 is built from 15 residues. Trimming left V 1 base short and J 6 bases short, with 15 bases between. MiXCR, applied by TCRdb to the RT-PCR reads, yields one record per CDR3 protein. Among a few hundred thousand distinct CDR3 sequences listed, approximately 7.8% were seen once. A few counts support this clonotype. This sample comprised PBMCs from blood, obtained around 2 years after vaccination. This sequence originates from a man aged 45 to 70 who received an inactivated influenza vaccine. The V call is TRBV12-3 or TRBV12-4, the J call TRBJ2-5, with D possibly being TRBD2 (7 bases). The CDR3 protein is CASSLGGGAGKTQYF. The CDR3 coding sequence is TGTGCCAGCAGTTTAGGGGGGGGCGCCGGGAAGACCCAGTACTTC.